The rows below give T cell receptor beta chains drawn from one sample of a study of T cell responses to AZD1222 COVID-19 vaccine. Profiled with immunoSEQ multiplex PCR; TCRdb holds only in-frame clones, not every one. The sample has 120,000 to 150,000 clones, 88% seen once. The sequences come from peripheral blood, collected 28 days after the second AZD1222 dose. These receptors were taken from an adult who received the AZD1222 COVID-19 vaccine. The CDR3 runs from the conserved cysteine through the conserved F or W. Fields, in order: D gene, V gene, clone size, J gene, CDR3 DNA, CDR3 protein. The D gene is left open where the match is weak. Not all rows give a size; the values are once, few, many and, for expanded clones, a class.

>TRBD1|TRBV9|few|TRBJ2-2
TGTGCCAGCAGCGCCGACAGGGAATCAGGGGAGCTGTTTTTT
CASSADRESGELFF
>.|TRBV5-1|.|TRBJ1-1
TGCGCCAGCAGCTCAGGGCCTTACACTGAAGCTTTCTTT
CASSSGPYTEAFF
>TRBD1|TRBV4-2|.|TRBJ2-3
TGTGCCAGCAGCCAAGATGGGGCCCTCAGGGGGCCAAGCACAGATACGCAGTATTTT
CASSQDGALRGPSTDTQYF
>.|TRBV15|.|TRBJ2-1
TGTGCCACCATACCTCGCGGGGAGCAGTTCTTC
CATIPRGEQFF
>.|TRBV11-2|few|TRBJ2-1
TGTGCCAGCAAGGCGGCAAGCTCCTACAATGAGCAGTTCTTC
CASKAASSYNEQFF
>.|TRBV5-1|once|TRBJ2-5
TGCGCCAGCAGCTTGGTAGACGCTGGCCAAGAGACCCAGTACTTC
CASSLVDAGQETQYF
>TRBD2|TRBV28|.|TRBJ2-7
TGTGCCAGCAGGTCGGGGGGGCGGTACGAGCAGTACTTC
CASRSGGRYEQYF
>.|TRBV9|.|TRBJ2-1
TGTGCCAGCAGCGTAAAGCTAGGGGCCCTGGGTGAGCAGTTCTTC
CASSVKLGALGEQFF
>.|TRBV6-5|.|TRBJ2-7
TGTGCCAGCACTCCACGATCAGGGTCTCACGAGCAGTACTTC
CASTPRSGSHEQYF
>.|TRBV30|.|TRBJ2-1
TGTGCCTGGAGTGACCGCAATGAGCAGTTCTTC
CAWSDRNEQFF
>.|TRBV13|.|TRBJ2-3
TGTGCCAGCAGCTTAGGCCTAAAGGGACATGGGTCTGATACGCAGTATTTT
CASSLGLKGHGSDTQYF
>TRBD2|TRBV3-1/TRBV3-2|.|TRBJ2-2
TGTGCCAGCAGCCTGGGACCAGCGGGGACCGGGGAGCTGTTTTTT
CASSLGPAGTGELFF
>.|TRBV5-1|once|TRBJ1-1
TGCGCCAGCAGCTTGGAGGGGAGCACTGAAGCTTTCTTT
CASSLEGSTEAFF
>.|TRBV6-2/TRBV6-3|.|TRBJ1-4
TGTGCCAGCAGTCGTAACGGGAAGGATGAAAAACTGTTTTTT
CASSRNGKDEKLFF
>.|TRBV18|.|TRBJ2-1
TGTGCCAGTCGCCGGGCCGGGCCGTACAATGAGCAGTTCTTC
CASRRAGPYNEQFF
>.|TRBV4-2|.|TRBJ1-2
TGTGCCAGCAGCCGTCGAAGGGACCTCTTC
CASSRRRDLF
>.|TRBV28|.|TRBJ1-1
TGTGCCAGCAGTTTATTCGGGGGTGTGGGCACTGAAGCTTTCTTT
CASSLFGGVGTEAFF
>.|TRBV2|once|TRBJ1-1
TGTGCCAGCGGCTGGCCGGGACGGATGAACACTGAAGCTTTCTTT
CASGWPGRMNTEAFF
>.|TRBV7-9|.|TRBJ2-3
TGTGCCAGCAGCTTTGGGGGAGGACGCACAGATACGCAGTATTTT
CASSFGGGRTDTQYF
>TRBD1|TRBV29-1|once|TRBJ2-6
TGCAGCGTTGATAGCTCTGAGGGGGCTGCCTCTGGGGCCAACGTCCTGACTTTC
CSVDSSEGAASGANVLTF
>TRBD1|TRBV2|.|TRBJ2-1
TGTGCCAGCAGTCCCGGACAGGGCGCCTACAATGAGCAGTTCTTC
CASSPGQGAYNEQFF
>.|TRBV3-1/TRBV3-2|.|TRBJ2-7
TGTGCCAGCAGCCAAGACCCAACCGGGACGTACTTC
CASSQDPTGTYF
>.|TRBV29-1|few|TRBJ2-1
TGCAGCGTTGCCCAGCGAACCTGGATCCGCTACAATGAGCAGTTCTTC
CSVAQRTWIRYNEQFF